The T cell receptor (beta chain) under discussion was sequenced for a study of blood T cells in healthy people across ages. PCR was performed a second time for about 6 to 12 cycles using a sample-barcoded 5' primer and a J-beta primer mix. One entry per CDR3 protein results from TCRdb running MiXCR on the 5' RACE reads. Found here are hundreds of thousands of distinct CDR3 sequences, 32% of them singletons; the top ten hold 15% to 19%. In its sample, this clonotype was seen many times. V was shortened by 7 bases and J by 3 bases, with 16 bases between the two germline ends. This CDR3 has 14 amino acids. CDR1 and CDR2 from the germline V gene are MNHEY and SVGAGI.

The receptor comes from a woman aged 80 or over in good health. Source material: blood. The rearrangement uses TRBV6-5 and TRBJ2-7; no definite D call. CDR3 loop: CASTRAPDDYEQYF. CDR3 nucleotides: TGTGCCAGCACAAGGGCCCCCGACGACTACGAGCAGTACTTC.